This entry features one TCR beta chain sequence. No antigen is known for it. This sample was included in a study of T cell responses to AZD1222 COVID-19 vaccine. V dropped 8 bases and J dropped 5 bases, with 25 bases sitting between them. The CDR3 spans 16 residues. Germline V gene lookup returns CDR1 MDHEN and CDR2 SYDVKM. The data were produced by immunoSEQ multiplex PCR, yet TCRdb's version contains in-frame clones alone and is incomplete. The sample shows around 140,000 clones, 85% to 95% of them seen only once. Broader study findings: Among spike-specific TCRs, nearly half reportedly target unmutated variant regions.

The genes are TRBV28 and TRBJ2-7; TRBD2 might be the D (6 bases). This specimen consisted of peripheral blood, obtained after recovery from COVID-19. The source is an adult who had recovered from COVID-19. CDR3 sequence: CASWALGSGRWNEQYF. CDR3 in DNA: TGTGCCAGCTGGGCCTTGGGTAGCGGTAGGTGGAACGAGCAGTACTTC.